This paragraph covers one T cell receptor beta chain sequence. These data come from a study of PD-L1 blockade in urothelial cancer. This CDR3 has 13 residues. V was trimmed by 3 bases and J by 5 bases, leaving 10 bases between them. The germline V gene encodes CDR1 ENHRY and CDR2 SYGVKD. Time point given: pretreatment peripheral blood. Profiling relied on immunoSEQ multiplex PCR, and the TCRdb table lists in-frame clones only, not all of them. The sample carries tens of thousands of clones, around 84% recorded once. The sequence was collected from a man in his 60s with urothelial cancer. Sequenced here: PBMCs, sampled around atezolizumab (anti-PD-L1) treatment. The rearrangement uses TRBV10-3 and TRBJ1-1, with D maybe TRBD1 (6 bases). The CDR3 reads CAISERGYTEAFF. In DNA, the CDR3 is TGTGCCATCAGTGAAAGGGGGTATACTGAAGCTTTCTTT.